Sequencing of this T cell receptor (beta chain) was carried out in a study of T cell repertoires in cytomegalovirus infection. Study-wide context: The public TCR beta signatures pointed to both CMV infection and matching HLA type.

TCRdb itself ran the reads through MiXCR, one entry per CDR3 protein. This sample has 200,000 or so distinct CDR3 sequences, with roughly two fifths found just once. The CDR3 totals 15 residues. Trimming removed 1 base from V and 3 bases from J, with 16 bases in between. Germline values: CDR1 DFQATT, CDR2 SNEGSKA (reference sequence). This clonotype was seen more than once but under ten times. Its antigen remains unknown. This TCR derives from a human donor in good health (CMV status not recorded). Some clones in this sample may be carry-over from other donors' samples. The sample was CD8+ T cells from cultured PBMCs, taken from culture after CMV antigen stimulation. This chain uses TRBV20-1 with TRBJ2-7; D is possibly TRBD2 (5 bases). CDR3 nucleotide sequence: TGCAGTGCTAGAGTGCGGGCAGAACCCAGCTACGAGCAGTACTTC. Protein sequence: CSARVRAEPSYEQYF.